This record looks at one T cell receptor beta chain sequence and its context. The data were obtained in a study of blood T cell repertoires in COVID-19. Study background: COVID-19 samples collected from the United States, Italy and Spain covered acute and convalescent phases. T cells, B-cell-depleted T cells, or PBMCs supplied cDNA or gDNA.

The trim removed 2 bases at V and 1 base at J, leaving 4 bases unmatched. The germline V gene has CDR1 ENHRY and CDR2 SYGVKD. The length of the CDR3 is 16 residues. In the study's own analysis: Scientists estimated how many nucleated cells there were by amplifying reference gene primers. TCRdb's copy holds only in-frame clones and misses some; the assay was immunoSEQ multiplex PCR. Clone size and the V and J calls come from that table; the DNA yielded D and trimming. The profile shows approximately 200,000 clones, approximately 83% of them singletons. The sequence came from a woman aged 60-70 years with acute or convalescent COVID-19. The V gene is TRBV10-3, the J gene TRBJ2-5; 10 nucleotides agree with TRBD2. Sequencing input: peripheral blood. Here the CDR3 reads CAISEGKRGGQETQYF. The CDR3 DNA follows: TGTGCCATCAGTGAGGGAAAGCGGGGGGGCCAAGAGACCCAGTACTTC.